Shown below are 14 T cell receptor beta chains from a single sample sequenced in a study of cytomegalovirus exposure and HLA in healthy donors. PCR involved 60 Vbeta and 13 Jbeta primers. Profiled with immunoSEQ multiplex PCR; TCRdb holds only in-frame clones, not every one. This repertoire shows 120,000 or so clones, 80% to 85% found once; its top ten account for roughly 2.2%. Sequenced material: PBMCs. The receptor set was obtained from a woman in her forties in good health and CMV-seronegative.

The chain is built from TRBV7-2 and TRBJ2-1, with TRBD2 matching over 8 bases. Germline assignment: CDR1 SGHTA and CDR2 FQGNSA. Germline trimming cut 2 bases from V and 7 bases from J; bases unmatched to any gene: 10. The CDR3 runs to 16 residues. CDR3 amino acids: CASSLQAGGPRNEQFF. The CDR3 DNA reads TGTGCCAGCAGCTTACAGGCGGGGGGTCCTCGTAATGAGCAGTTCTTC.

The rearrangement uses TRBV4-1 and TRBJ2-5; TRBD2 agrees at 9 bases. This CDR3 contains 14 residues. V gave up 4 bases and J gave up 5 bases; unmatched junction bases: 5. The germline V gene encodes CDR1 MGHRA and CDR2 YSYEKL. CDR3 protein: CASSRLAGSETQYF. In nucleotides, the CDR3 is TGCGCCAGCAGCCGGCTAGCGGGGTCGGAGACCCAGTACTTC.

This clone occurred a few times. V gene TRBV2 combines with J gene TRBJ2-7, with D maybe TRBD1 (6 bases). The V gene lost 2 bases and the J gene lost 5 bases, with 16 bases spanning the gap. The germline V gene has CDR1 SNHLY and CDR2 FYNNEI. The length of the CDR3 is 15 residues. CDR3 protein: CASSEMGSGVHEQYF. The DNA for the CDR3 is TGTGCCAGCAGTGAAATGGGATCAGGGGTCCACGAGCAGTACTTC.

The chain employs TRBV4-1 and TRBJ1-1, with D possibly matching TRBD1 (6 bases). There are 13 residues in the CDR3. Germline CDR1 reads MGHRA; CDR2 reads YSYEKL. V lost 2 bases to trimming and J lost 10 bases, with 14 bases between them. CDR3 residues: CASSQNEDSGAFF. CDR3 coding DNA: TGCGCCAGCAGCCAAAATGAGGACAGCGGAGCTTTCTTT.

The V and J genes are TRBV2 and TRBJ1-4, with 8 bases that match TRBD1. With 7 bases clipped from V and 2 bases from J, the junction kept 6 bases outside the gene matches. Germline V gene data show CDR1 as SNHLY and CDR2 as FYNNEI. The CDR3 loop spans 15 amino acids. The CDR3: CASKKTGATNEKLFF. The CDR3 bases are TGTGCCAGCAAGAAGACAGGGGCCACTAATGAAAAACTGTTTTTT. Full variable domain (rest looked up from reference TRBV2 and TRBJ1-4): EPEVTQTPSHQVTQMGQEVILRCVPISNHLYFYWYRQILGQKVEFLVSFYNNEISEKSEIFDDQFSVERPDGSNFTLKIRSTKLEDSAMYFCASKKTGATNEKLFFGSGTQLSVL.

The chain joins TRBV6-6 to TRBJ2-3; the match to TRBD2 covers 8 bases. The CDR3 is 16 amino acids. V gave up 5 bases and J gave up 0 bases; unmatched junction bases: 7. Germline V gene lookup returns CDR1 MNHNY and CDR2 SVGAGI (reference sequence). CDR3 residues: CASSGDGGGSTDTQYF. The CDR3 bases are TGTGCCAGCAGTGGGGATGGCGGGGGGAGCACAGATACGCAGTATTTT.

The rearrangement uses TRBV5-8 and TRBJ2-3; TRBD1 aligns across 7 bases. The V segment lost 10 bases and the J segment 2 bases; nucleotides outside the gene matches: 13. The CDR3 extends over 15 amino acids. Germline V lookup: CDR1 SGHTS, CDR2 YDEGEE. The CDR3 region is CAQSPGQKPTDTQYF. CDR3 bases: TGTGCCCAATCCCCGGGACAGAAACCCACAGATACGCAGTATTTT.

The chain employs TRBV7-3 and TRBJ2-7; D perhaps matches TRBD1 (7 bases). The CDR3 length is 12 residues. CDR1 and CDR2 from the germline V gene are SGHTA and FQGTGA. The V gene lost 4 bases and the J gene lost 8 bases, with 12 bases spanning the gap. CDR3 protein: CASSSQGGQQYF. DNA for the CDR3: TGTGCCAGCAGCTCTCAGGGGGGCCAGCAGTACTTC.

The chain recombines TRBV29-1 with TRBJ1-1; no clear D gene. The CDR3 has 14 amino acids. Trimming cost V 4 bases and J 3 bases, with 15 bases left between them. Germline V gene data show CDR1 as SQVTM and CDR2 as ANQGSEA. This CDR3 reads CSVGNRLSDTEAFF. DNA of the CDR3: TGCAGCGTTGGAAACCGGCTCAGCGACACTGAAGCTTTCTTT. Combining the CDR3 with reference TRBV29-1 and TRBJ1-1 gives the whole variable domain SAVISQKPSRDICQRGTSLTIQCQVDSQVTMMFWYRQQPGQSLTLIATANQGSEATYESGFVIDKFPISRPNLTFSTLTVSNMSPEDSSIYLCSVGNRLSDTEAFFGQGTRLTVV.

This CDR3 is CASNRLGSSGNTIYF. Here the CDR3 DNA reads TGTGCCAGCAACCGACTGGGGAGCTCTGGAAACACCATATATTTT. This chain joins TRBV2 and TRBJ1-3; D gene uncertain. The germline V gene encodes CDR1 SNHLY and CDR2 FYNNEI. The V and J ends lost 7 bases and 0 bases respectively, with 13 bases between them. CDR3 length: 15 residues.

Notes on this clone: One end of the junction is discordant with germline, which a read error may explain. The chain links TRBV7-9 to TRBJ2-5; a possible D gene is TRBD2 (6 bases). The CDR3 is 16 residues long. Germline loops: CDR1 SEHNR, CDR2 FQNEAQ (reference sequence). CDR3 in amino acids: CSSSLAVGRGQETQYF. In DNA form, the CDR3 reads TGTTCCAGCAGCTTAGCGGTGGGTCGGGGCCAAGAGACCCAGTACTTC.

V gene TRBV30 combines with J gene TRBJ2-3, with TRBD2 as a possible D gene (6 bases). This CDR3 contains 15 residues. The V and J ends lost 4 bases and 2 bases respectively, with 16 bases between them. From germline, CDR1 is GTSNPN and CDR2 SVGIG (reference sequence). The CDR3 here is CAWTGGVKNTDTQYF. CDR3 DNA sequence: TGTGCCTGGACGGGCGGGGTCAAAAACACAGATACGCAGTATTTT.

The J gene is TRBJ2-7, the V gene TRBV5-1; D may be TRBD1 (6 bases). V was clipped by 2 bases and J by 2 bases, with 11 bases between them. The germline V gene encodes CDR1 SGHRS and CDR2 YFSETQ. The CDR3 spans 14 residues. DNA of the CDR3: TGCGCCAGCAGCTTCGCAGGGGCCCCCTACGAGCAGTACTTC. Its protein product is CASSFAGAPYEQYF.

This clone has only one observation. This chain connects TRBV4-1 to TRBJ2-5, with D tentatively TRBD2 (7 bases). The ends were cut back, 3 bases at V and 3 bases at J, with 17 bases in the middle. The germline V gene has CDR1 MGHRA and CDR2 YSYEKL. The CDR3 runs to 16 residues. CDR3 coding DNA: TGCGCCAGCAGCCAGGGAATAGGGGGGGCCGAAGAGACCCAGTACTTC. It codes for CASSQGIGGAEETQYF.